This T cell receptor (beta chain) was identified in a study of breast tumors, draining lymph nodes, adjacent tissues. Points from the study as a whole: The data were judged consistent with most tumor T cells coming from lymph node and expanding in tumor.

TCRdb independently ran MiXCR on the multiplex PCR reads; one entry per CDR3 protein. The sample has roughly 110,000 distinct CDR3 sequences; about 31% are singletons. Samples came from axillary lymph nodes draining the breast cancer. The V gene's germline CDR1 is MNHEY and CDR2 SVGEGT. This CDR3 region has 15 residues. Regarding this clonotype: Its cognate antigen is unknown. This may be a read error, as it is one base from a much larger clone.

Sequenced input: axillary lymph node tissue. This TCR derives from a female donor with breast cancer. Some clones in this sample may be carry-over from other donors' samples. This chain joins TRBV6-2 or TRBV6-3 and TRBJ2-1; D tentatively reads TRBD1 or TRBD2 (5 bases each). CDR3 in amino acids: CASSHSSGQYNEQFF. The CDR3 bases are TGTGCCAGCAGTCACTCATCGGGGCAGTACAATGAGCAGTTCTTC.